A single sample gave rise to the 27 T cell receptor beta chains below, sequenced in a study of blood T cells in healthy people across ages. It was with a sample-barcoded 5' primer and a J-beta primer mix that a second PCR of about 6 to 12 cycles was run. Via MiXCR, TCRdb re-called the 5' RACE reads, giving one row per CDR3 protein. The table includes 1.5 million to 2 million distinct CDR3 sequences, approximately 50% detected once. Sequencing was carried out using blood. These receptors all stem from a woman between 35 and 50 years old in good health.

V usage is TRBV20-1 and J usage is TRBJ2-3; 12 positions agree with TRBD1. Germline trimming cut 4 bases from V and 4 bases from J; bases unmatched to any gene: 6. From germline, CDR1 is DFQATT and CDR2 SNEGSKA (reference sequence). The CDR3 sequence is 15 residues long. As DNA, the CDR3 is TGCAGTGCTAATCCCCGGGACAGGGGGCCAGATACGCAGTATTTT. This gives the protein CSANPRDRGPDTQYF.

The chain uses TRBV2 and TRBJ2-6; D is possibly TRBD2 (5 bases). Per germline, CDR1 SNHLY and CDR2 FYNNEI. The CDR3 sequence is 17 residues long. Trimming pared 3 bases from V and 5 bases from J, leaving 17 bases between. This CDR3 is CASSERAGGLRANVLTF. The CDR3, as DNA: TGTGCCAGCAGTGAGCGGGCAGGCGGTCTACGGGCCAACGTCCTGACTTTC.

The chain combines TRBV27 with TRBJ2-3, with D perhaps matching TRBD1 or TRBD2 (5 bases each). V was pared by 3 bases and J by 3 bases, with 13 bases between. This CDR3 is 15 amino acids long. Per the germline V gene, CDR1 is MNHEY and CDR2 is SMNVEV (reference sequence). This CDR3 reads CASSFVGVQTDTQYF. The CDR3 DNA sequence: TGTGCCAGCAGTTTTGTGGGGGTCCAGACAGATACGCAGTATTTT.

This sequence joins TRBV4-1 and TRBJ2-5, with 9 bases aligning to TRBD2. The ends lost 1 base at V and 11 bases at J; junction bases unmatched: 5. Germline V lookup: CDR1 MGHRA, CDR2 YSYEKL. This CDR3 has 13 amino acids. The chain's CDR3 is CASSQAPAGGQYF. In DNA form, the CDR3 reads TGCGCCAGCAGCCAAGCGCCAGCGGGGGGACAGTACTTC.

The chain recombines TRBV28 with TRBJ2-1; 10 positions agree with TRBD1. The ends lost 5 bases at V and 4 bases at J; junction bases unmatched: 8. Germline V gene data show CDR1 as MDHEN and CDR2 as SYDVKM. The CDR3 is made up of 16 amino acids. CDR3 amino acids: CASSPHRGQGYNEQFF. The CDR3 DNA reads as TGTGCCAGCAGTCCCCATAGGGGACAGGGGTACAATGAGCAGTTCTTC. Complete variable domain (other parts from reference TRBV28 and TRBJ2-1): DVKVTQSSRYLVKRTGEKVFLECVQDMDHENMFWYRQDPGLGLRLIYFSYDVKMKEKGDIPEGYSVSREKKERFSLILESASTNQTSMYLCASSPHRGQGYNEQFFGPGTRLTVL.

This clonotype appeared a few times. The gene calls are TRBV5-1 and TRBJ2-3; tentative D call: TRBD2 (7 bases). The germline V and J ends were trimmed by 2 bases and 0 bases, with 19 bases remaining between them. CDR3 length equals 18 residues. Germline assignment: CDR1 SGHRS and CDR2 YFSETQ. CDR3 loop: CASSFGIFSGGSTDTQYF. DNA of the CDR3: TGCGCCAGCAGCTTTGGTATATTTTCGGGGGGCAGCACAGATACGCAGTATTTT.

V gene TRBV29-1 combines with J gene TRBJ2-7, with TRBD1 matching 7 bases. Looked up from germline, CDR1 is SQVTM and CDR2 is ANQGSEA. V lost 6 bases to trimming and J lost 2 bases; unmatched junction nucleotides: 4. This CDR3 contains 12 residues. CDR3 in amino acids: CSVPTGTYEQYF. Here the CDR3 DNA reads TGCAGCGTGCCGACAGGGACCTACGAGCAGTACTTC.

This chain links TRBV5-5 with TRBJ2-3; D might be TRBD1 or TRBD2, each matching 5 bases. Germline lookup yields CDR1 SGHKS and CDR2 YYEKEE (reference sequence). The CDR3 has 14 residues. Trimming took 4 bases from V and 2 from J, leaving 11 bases between them. The CDR3 region is CASSTDGATDTQYF. The CDR3 DNA is TGTGCCAGCAGCACGGACGGGGCCACAGATACGCAGTATTTT.

In its sample, this clonotype was seen once. The V gene is TRBV5-1, the J gene TRBJ2-3; D gene unclear. CDR3 length: 14 residues. Germline V gene lookup returns CDR1 SGHRS and CDR2 YFSETQ. Trimming cost V 7 bases and J 0 bases, with 12 bases left between them. The CDR3 nucleotides read TGCGCCAGCGGAATGCCTGCTAGCACAGATACGCAGTATTTT. It is translated as CASGMPASTDTQYF. Looking up the rest from reference TRBV5-1 and TRBJ2-3 gives the full variable domain: KAGVTQTPRYLIKTRGQQVTLSCSPISGHRSVSWYQQTPGQGLQFLFEYFSETQRNKGNFPGRFSGRQFSNSRSEMNVSTLELGDSALYLCASGMPASTDTQYFGPGTRLTVL.

The CDR3: CASSPKQGWSSGANVLTF. Written as DNA, the CDR3 is TGTGCCAGCAGTCCGAAACAGGGTTGGAGCTCTGGGGCCAACGTCCTGACTTTC. The chain combines TRBV6-1 with TRBJ2-6, with D tentatively TRBD1 (6 bases). CDR1 MNHNS and CDR2 SASEGT come from the germline V gene. The CDR3 runs 18 residues. Trimming cost V 5 bases and J 0 bases, with 17 bases left between them.

The genes are TRBV9 and TRBJ1-4, with D perhaps TRBD1 (6 bases). This CDR3 comprises 20 residues. V was pared by 4 bases and J by 6 bases, with 31 bases between. Germline assignment: CDR1 SGDLS and CDR2 YYNGEE. The CDR3 DNA sequence: TGTGCCAGCAGCCCCGGCCTTCTACAGGGATGGGGTCTGAAGGATGAAAAACTGTTTTTT. Amino acids: CASSPGLLQGWGLKDEKLFF.

The sample holds one count of this clonotype. The chain uses TRBV4-3 and TRBJ1-2, with no clear D. The germline CDR1 and CDR2 sequences are LGHNA and YSLEER. V was pared by 0 bases and J by 5 bases, with 10 bases between. The length of the CDR3 is 14 residues. The CDR3 DNA is TGCGCCAGCAGCCAAGATTGGAGGGAATATGGCTACACCTTC. It translates to CASSQDWREYGYTF.

The CDR3 DNA is TGTGCCACCAGCAGAGATCGGAGTGGAGGTTACGAGCAGTACTTC. Translated, it gives CATSRDRSGGYEQYF. The chain is built from TRBV15 and TRBJ2-7, with D perhaps TRBD2 (5 bases). The ends were cut back, 0 bases at V and 4 bases at J, with 13 bases in the middle. The CDR3 loop spans 15 amino acids. From germline, CDR1 is LNHNV and CDR2 YYDKDF (reference sequence).

The rearrangement joins TRBV20-1 to TRBJ2-1; D remains ambiguous. The germline V gene has CDR1 DFQATT and CDR2 SNEGSKA (reference sequence). CDR3 size: 10 residues. V dropped 6 bases and J dropped 10 bases, with 10 bases sitting between them. The CDR3, as DNA: TGCAGTGCGGCCATAAGCGAGCAGTTCTTC. Protein: CSAAISEQFF.

This chain links TRBV11-2 with TRBJ2-7, with 7 bases aligning to TRBD2. Trimming at V came to 5 bases and at J to 2 bases, leaving 6 bases not matched to a gene. Germline CDR1 reads SGHAT; CDR2 reads FQNNGV. This CDR3 has 14 amino acids. As DNA, the CDR3 is TGTGCCAGCAGCATTGGGGGGGTTCCCTACGAGCAGTACTTC. Translation gives CASSIGGVPYEQYF.

This clonotype came up many times. CDR3 sequence: CASSQDRGARSPEAFF. The CDR3, as DNA: TGTGCCAGCAGCCAAGACCGGGGGGCGAGGAGCCCTGAAGCTTTCTTT. This chain connects TRBV3-1 to TRBJ1-1, with a weak D call TRBD1 (6 bases). V was pared by 0 bases and J by 6 bases, with 17 bases between. The CDR3 is made up of 16 amino acids. The germline gives CDR1 LGHDT, CDR2 YNNKEL (reference sequence). Combining the CDR3 with reference TRBV3-1 and TRBJ1-1 gives the whole variable domain DTAVSQTPKYLVTQMGNDKSIKCEQNLGHDTMYWYKQDSKKFLKIMFSYNNKELIINETVPNRFSPKSPDKAHLNLHINSLELGDSAVYFCASSQDRGARSPEAFFGQGTRLTVV.

This rearrangement joins TRBV12-3 or TRBV12-4 to TRBJ1-1, with 7 bases aligning to TRBD1. After removal of 5 bases from V and 4 bases from J, the junction contained 4 bases not matched to a gene. CDR3 length equals 13 residues. The CDR3 sequence: CASSQTGATEAFF. Written as DNA, the CDR3 is TGTGCCAGCAGTCAAACAGGGGCCACTGAAGCTTTCTTT.

The gene calls are TRBV6-5 and TRBJ2-4; D gene uncertain. Germline CDR1 and CDR2: MNHEY and SVGAGI. This CDR3 is 13 amino acids long. V was clipped by 5 bases and J by 7 bases, with 12 bases between them. The CDR3 DNA reads as TGTGCCAGCAGTCGACCGCCTGGGAACATTCAGTACTTC. Protein sequence: CASSRPPGNIQYF.

The table lists this clonotype with many counts. The V gene is TRBV7-3, the J gene TRBJ2-1; D is undetermined. Trimming took 2 bases from V and 2 from J, leaving 10 bases between them. There are 15 residues in the CDR3. CDR1 and CDR2 (germline): SGHTA, FQGTGA. CDR3 sequence (DNA): TGTGCCAGCAGCTTATCGGCAACGGCCTACAATGAGCAGTTCTTC. This encodes CASSLSATAYNEQFF.

V gene TRBV20-1 combines with J gene TRBJ2-7; either TRBD1 or TRBD2 may fit D (5 bases each). Germline loops: CDR1 DFQATT, CDR2 SNEGSKA (reference sequence). Trimming took 1 base from V and 10 from J, leaving 17 bases between them. The CDR3 covers 13 residues. The CDR3 coding sequence is TGCAGTGCTAGAGTGGCAGGGACGTCCCCCCAGTACTTC. As protein: CSARVAGTSPQYF.

The chain joins TRBV27 to TRBJ1-2; 7 bases agree with TRBD1. The ends lost 5 bases at V and 8 bases at J; junction bases unmatched: 11. The CDR3 spans 14 residues. From germline, CDR1 is MNHEY and CDR2 SMNVEV (reference sequence). DNA of the CDR3: TGTGCCAGCAGTCACGACAGGGTGACGGGAGGCTACACCTTC. Protein sequence: CASSHDRVTGGYTF.

V is TRBV29-1 and J is TRBJ1-1, with D maybe TRBD1 (6 bases). Germline CDR1 and CDR2: SQVTM and ANQGSEA. Trimming pared 6 bases from V and 2 bases from J, leaving 19 bases between. This CDR3 contains 15 residues. The CDR3: CSVKPSTGSNTEAFF. Here the CDR3 DNA reads TGCAGCGTCAAACCGTCCACAGGGAGCAACACTGAAGCTTTCTTT. The full variable domain, in which reference TRBV29-1 and TRBJ1-1 provide the parts outside the CDR3, is SAVISQKPSRDICQRGTSLTIQCQVDSQVTMMFWYRQQPGQSLTLIATANQGSEATYESGFVIDKFPISRPNLTFSTLTVSNMSPEDSSIYLCSVKPSTGSNTEAFFGQGTRLTVV.

Comments on this clonotype: Possible read error: a much larger clone is one base away. The chain carries TRBV29-1 and TRBJ2-4, with unresolved D. The CDR3 contains 11 residues. CDR1 and CDR2 (germline): SQVTM, ANQGSEA. The CDR3 spells CNVRSLTEQYF. CDR3 coding DNA: TGCAACGTTCGCTCTCTTACGGAGCAGTACTTC.

The rearrangement links TRBV6-2 or TRBV6-3 to TRBJ2-1; 14 bases are a match to TRBD2. The V and J ends lost 6 bases and 0 bases, in that order; junction bases with no gene match: 4. The length of the CDR3 is 17 residues. Per the germline V gene, CDR1 is MNHEY and CDR2 is SVGEGT. The CDR3, as DNA: TGTGCCAGCAGACCCGGACTAGCGGGGGGCTCCTACAATGAGCAGTTCTTC. Translated, it gives CASRPGLAGGSYNEQFF.

This clonotype showed up just a few times. V is TRBV6-5 and J is TRBJ1-5; TRBD1 might be the D (6 bases). Germline V gene sequence: CDR1 MNHEY, CDR2 SVGAGI. The CDR3 loop spans 14 amino acids. Trimming stripped 5 bases from V and 9 bases from J, with 17 bases between. In DNA, the CDR3 is TGTGCCAGCAGTAAACAGGGCCCGGATCCGCCCCAGCATTTT. It encodes CASSKQGPDPPQHF.

The chain combines TRBV6-1 with TRBJ2-1, with 10 bases fitting TRBD2. The V gene end was trimmed by 6 bases and the J gene end by 8 bases; junction bases not matched to a gene: 10. The germline V gene encodes CDR1 MNHNS and CDR2 SASEGT. The CDR3 covers 15 residues. In DNA form, the CDR3 reads TGTGCCAGCAGCTCCGAGCGGGGGGGCCATGATGAGCAGTTCTTC. Amino acid sequence: CASSSERGGHDEQFF.

This clonotype was found once. The rearrangement joins TRBV4-2 to TRBJ1-1; D is ambiguous. Germline loops: CDR1 LGHNA, CDR2 YNFKEQ. V was shortened by 0 bases and J by 2 bases, with 10 bases between the two germline ends. The CDR3 covers 15 residues. In DNA form, the CDR3 reads TGTGCCAGCAGCCAAGATGGGGAGGACAACACTGAAGCTTTCTTT. It translates to CASSQDGEDNTEAFF.